This T cell receptor (beta chain) was identified during a study of T cell responses to AZD1222 COVID-19 vaccine (dated by TCRdb to the early 2020s). General notes on the study: TCR sequencing covered fewer than 250 trial participants: 200 to 220 given two doses of AZD1222 and some 25 given two doses of MenACWY control vaccine. Trial participants were enrolled into age subgroups of 18-55, 56-69 and 70-plus years, which contained approximately 150, 28 and 58 TCR-sequenced participants, respectively.

The study at large found these results: Vaccine-associated CD4 TCRs spanned the whole spike protein, with dominant responses in regions 160-218 and 743-854. Reportedly, close to half of the unique spike-specific TCRs recognized epitopes lying outside the regions that are mutated in the B.1.351 and B.1.1.7 variants. Because no day 14 peak-response samples were available, repertoires were characterized only after the peak T cell response. After two AZD1222 doses, both the breadth and the depth of spike-specific TCRs were significantly higher than at day 0 and than in MenACWY recipients. Conclusions about previously exposed vaccinees are limited, since just 6 or 7 AZD1222 recipients were seropositive for SARS-CoV-2 at baseline. Most participants were white British and females outnumbered males, and the authors suggested that clonal diversity may have been underestimated. The 56-69-year group was small, and its depth increase did not reach significance, likely because of low power.

The CDR3 regions of human TCRbeta chains were analyzed by immunosequencing. In the original analysis: Repertoire TCRs were matched against a reference library of SARS-CoV-2-specific TCRs generated with the MIRA antigen-specificity platform. Breadth was defined as the fraction of unique TCRs that were SARS-CoV-2-associated. Depth was defined as the fraction of total T cells that were SARS-CoV-2-associated. Using the MIRA data, each spike-specific TCR was mapped to the spike region that the TCR reacts to and placed in a CD4 or CD8 class. Log10-transformed breadth and depth values were compared by one-way ANOVA with Sidak's multiple comparisons tests. As stored in TCRdb, this immuneACCESS dataset retains in-frame rearrangements with V and J assigned. A fraction of the clones does not appear; measured against another copy, unresolved V genes explain less than half of the discrepancy, and the remainder lacks a known reason. The V and J calls and the clone size are those of that table, but D and trimming were determined from the DNA. A total of under 80,000 clones appear in this sample, 65% to 85% of them only once. The ten largest clones capture roughly 27% of the sample.

Note on this clone: Its cognate antigen has yet to be identified. Base qualities are not at hand, and no much larger clone is one base apart.

The time point label corresponds to: about 28 days (+/-7) after the second vaccine dose. AZD1222 recipients with second doses at about 4 weeks or about 12 weeks were pooled, because spike-specific TCR depth and breadth did not differ between schedules. Vaccinee samples came from UK trials COV001 and COV002, including a single-blind randomized controlled phase 2/3 trial of AZD1222 (ChAdOx1 nCoV-19) in healthy adults. For TCRbeta chain sequencing, PBMC samples from trial participants were taken at day 0 and at day 28 after the second dose. The starting material was peripheral blood, obtained 28 days after the second AZD1222 dose. The sequence came from an adult who received the AZD1222 COVID-19 vaccine.

The CDR3 loop reads CASMASGKGYNEQFF. The DNA sequence is TGTGCCAGCATGGCTAGCGGGAAAGGGTACAATGAGCAGTTCTTC. The chain is encoded by TRBV28 joined to TRBJ2-1; the central 9 bases match TRBD2. The CDR3 runs 15 amino acids, cysteine and phenylalanine included. Only the CDR3 DNA is retained, 45 bases long and in frame from the first base. Clipping removes 7 bases from V and 4 bases from J, with 8 as the unmatched junction base count. CDR1 and CDR2 are read off the germline V gene as MDHEN and SYDVKM.